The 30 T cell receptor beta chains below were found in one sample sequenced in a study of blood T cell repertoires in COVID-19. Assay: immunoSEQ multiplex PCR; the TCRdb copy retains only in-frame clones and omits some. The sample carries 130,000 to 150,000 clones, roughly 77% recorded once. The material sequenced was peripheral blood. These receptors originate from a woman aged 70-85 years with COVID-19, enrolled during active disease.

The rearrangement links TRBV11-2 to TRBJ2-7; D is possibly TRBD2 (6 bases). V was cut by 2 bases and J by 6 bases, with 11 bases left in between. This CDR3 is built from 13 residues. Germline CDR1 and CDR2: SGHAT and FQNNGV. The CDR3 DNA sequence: TGTGCCAGCAGCTTAATGCCGGGGGTCGAGCAGTACTTC. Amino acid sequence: CASSLMPGVEQYF.

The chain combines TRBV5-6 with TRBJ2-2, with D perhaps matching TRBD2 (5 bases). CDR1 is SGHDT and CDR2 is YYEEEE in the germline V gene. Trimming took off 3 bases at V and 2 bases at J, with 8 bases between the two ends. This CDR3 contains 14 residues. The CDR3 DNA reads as TGTGCCAGCAGCTCTGGGAGCAACACCGGGGAGCTGTTTTTT. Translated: CASSSGSNTGELFF.

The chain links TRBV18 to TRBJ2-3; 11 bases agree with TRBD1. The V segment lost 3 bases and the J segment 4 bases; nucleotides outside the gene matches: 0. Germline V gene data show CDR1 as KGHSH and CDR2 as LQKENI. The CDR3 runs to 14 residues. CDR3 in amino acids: CASSPGQGADTQYF. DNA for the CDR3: TGTGCCAGCTCACCGGGACAGGGGGCAGATACGCAGTATTTT.

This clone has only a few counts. Here the CDR3 reads CASSPGTPNTEAFF. DNA of the CDR3: TGTGCCAGCAGTCCAGGGACACCCAACACTGAAGCTTTCTTT. The chain is built from TRBV28 and TRBJ1-1, with D possibly being TRBD1 (6 bases). Germline CDR1 MDHEN, CDR2 SYDVKM. CDR3 length: 14 amino acids. Trimming pared 5 bases from V and 2 bases from J, leaving 12 bases between.

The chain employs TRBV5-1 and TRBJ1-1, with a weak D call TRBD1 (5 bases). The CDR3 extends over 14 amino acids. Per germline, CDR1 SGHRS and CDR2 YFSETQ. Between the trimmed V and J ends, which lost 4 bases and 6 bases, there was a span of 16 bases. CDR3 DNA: TGCGCCAGCAGCCAGGACCCGCGGGGCCCTGAAGCTTTCTTT. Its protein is CASSQDPRGPEAFF.

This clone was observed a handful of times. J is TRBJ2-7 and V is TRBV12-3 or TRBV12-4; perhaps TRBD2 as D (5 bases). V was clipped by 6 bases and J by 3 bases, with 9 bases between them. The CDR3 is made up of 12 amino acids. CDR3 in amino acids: CASRSGNYEQYF. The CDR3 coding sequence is TGTGCCAGCAGGTCCGGGAACTACGAGCAGTACTTC.

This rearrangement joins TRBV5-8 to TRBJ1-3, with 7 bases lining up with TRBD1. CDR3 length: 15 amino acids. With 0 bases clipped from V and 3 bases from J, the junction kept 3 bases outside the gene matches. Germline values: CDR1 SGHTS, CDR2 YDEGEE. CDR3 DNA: TGTGCCAGCAGCTTGGAGGGGGCTGGTGGAAACACCATATATTTT. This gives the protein CASSLEGAGGNTIYF.

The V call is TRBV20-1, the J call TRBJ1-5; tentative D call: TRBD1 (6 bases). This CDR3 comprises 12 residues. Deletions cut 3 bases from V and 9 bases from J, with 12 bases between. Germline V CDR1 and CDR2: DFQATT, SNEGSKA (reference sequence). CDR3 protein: CSASGGLGPQHF. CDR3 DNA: TGCAGTGCTAGTGGGGGCCTAGGGCCCCAGCATTTT.

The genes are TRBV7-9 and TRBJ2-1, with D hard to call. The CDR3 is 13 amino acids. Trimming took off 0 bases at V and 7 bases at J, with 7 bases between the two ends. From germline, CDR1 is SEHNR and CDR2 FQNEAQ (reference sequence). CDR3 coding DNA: TGTGCCAGCAGCTTAGCGCTGAGGAATGAGCAGTTCTTC. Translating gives CASSLALRNEQFF. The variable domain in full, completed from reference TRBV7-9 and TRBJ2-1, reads DTGVSQNPRHKITKRGQNVTFRCDPISEHNRLYWYRQTLGQGPEFLTYFQNEAQLEKSRLLSDRFSAERPKGSFSTLEIQRTEQGDSAMYLCASSLALRNEQFFGPGTRLTVL.

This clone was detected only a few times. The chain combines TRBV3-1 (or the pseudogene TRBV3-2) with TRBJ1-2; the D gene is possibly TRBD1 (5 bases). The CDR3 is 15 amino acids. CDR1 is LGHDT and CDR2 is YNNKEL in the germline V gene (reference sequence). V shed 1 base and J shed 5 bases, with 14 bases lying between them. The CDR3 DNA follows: TGTGCCAGCAGCCAAGTAGGATATCGGGGGTATGGCTACACCTTC. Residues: CASSQVGYRGYGYTF.

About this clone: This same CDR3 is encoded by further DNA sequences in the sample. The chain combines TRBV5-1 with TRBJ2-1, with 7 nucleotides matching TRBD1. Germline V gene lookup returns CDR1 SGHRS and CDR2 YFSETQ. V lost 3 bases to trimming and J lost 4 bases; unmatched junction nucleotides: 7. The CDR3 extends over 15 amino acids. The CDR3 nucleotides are TGCGCCAGCAGCTCCCGGACAGGATCTTACAATGAGCAGTTCTTC. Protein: CASSSRTGSYNEQFF.

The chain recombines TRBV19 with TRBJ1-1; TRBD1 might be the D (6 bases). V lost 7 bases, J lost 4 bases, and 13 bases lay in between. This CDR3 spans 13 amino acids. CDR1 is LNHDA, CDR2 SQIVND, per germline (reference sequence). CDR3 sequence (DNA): TGTGCCAGTAAGGGTAGGGGGATCACTGAAGCTTTCTTT. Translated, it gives CASKGRGITEAFF. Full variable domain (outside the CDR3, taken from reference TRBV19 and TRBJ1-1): DGGITQSPKYLFRKEGQNVTLSCEQNLNHDAMYWYRQDPGQGLRLIYYSQIVNDFQKGDIAEGYSVSREKKESFPLTVTSAQKNPTAFYLCASKGRGITEAFFGQGTRLTVV.

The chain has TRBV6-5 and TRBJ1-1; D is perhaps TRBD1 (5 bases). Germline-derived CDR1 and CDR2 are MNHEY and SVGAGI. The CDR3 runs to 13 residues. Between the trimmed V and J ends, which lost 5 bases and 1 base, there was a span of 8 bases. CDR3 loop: CASSQGPNTEAFF. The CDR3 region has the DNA TGTGCCAGCAGTCAGGGCCCGAACACTGAAGCTTTCTTT.

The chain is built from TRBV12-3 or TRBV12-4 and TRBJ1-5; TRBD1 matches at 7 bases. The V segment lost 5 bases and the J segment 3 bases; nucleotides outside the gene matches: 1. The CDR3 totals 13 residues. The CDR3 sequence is CASSTGDNQPQHF. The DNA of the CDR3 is TGTGCCAGCAGTACAGGGGACAATCAGCCCCAGCATTTT.

The chain's CDR3 is CASSLAGGQGGQPQHF. CDR3 DNA sequence: TGTGCCAGCAGTTTAGCGGGGGGACAGGGGGGTCAGCCCCAGCATTTT. The rearrangement links TRBV28 to TRBJ1-5, with 11 bases matching TRBD1. Germline trimming cut 2 bases from V and 6 bases from J; bases unmatched to any gene: 6. CDR1 is MDHEN, CDR2 SYDVKM, per germline. The CDR3 has 16 residues.

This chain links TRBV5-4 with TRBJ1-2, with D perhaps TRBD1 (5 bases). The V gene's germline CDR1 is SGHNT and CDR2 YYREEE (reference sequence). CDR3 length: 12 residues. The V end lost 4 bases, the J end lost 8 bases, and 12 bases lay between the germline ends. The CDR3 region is CASSNQGVGYTF. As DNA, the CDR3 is TGTGCCAGCAGCAACCAGGGTGTAGGCTACACCTTC.

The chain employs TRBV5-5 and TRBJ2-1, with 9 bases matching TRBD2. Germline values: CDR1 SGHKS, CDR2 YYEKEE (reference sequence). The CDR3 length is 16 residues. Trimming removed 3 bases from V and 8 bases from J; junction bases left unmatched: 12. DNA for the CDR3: TGTGCCAGCAGCTCGGGACTAGCAAGGGTAGGCGATGAGCAGTTCTTC. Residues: CASSSGLARVGDEQFF.

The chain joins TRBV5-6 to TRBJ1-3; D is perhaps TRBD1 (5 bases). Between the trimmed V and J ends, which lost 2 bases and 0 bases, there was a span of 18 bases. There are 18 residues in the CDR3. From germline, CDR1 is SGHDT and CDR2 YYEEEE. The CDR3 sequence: CASSFLRGTPSSGNTIYF. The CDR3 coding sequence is TGTGCCAGCAGCTTCCTACGTGGGACTCCGAGCTCTGGAAACACCATATATTTT.

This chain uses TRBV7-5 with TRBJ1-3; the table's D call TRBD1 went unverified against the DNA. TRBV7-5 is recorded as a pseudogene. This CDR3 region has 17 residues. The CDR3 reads CARSSNPRDTLRNTIYF. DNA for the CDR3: TGTGCCAGAAGCTCAAACCCCCGGGACACTCTTAGAAACACCATATATTTT.

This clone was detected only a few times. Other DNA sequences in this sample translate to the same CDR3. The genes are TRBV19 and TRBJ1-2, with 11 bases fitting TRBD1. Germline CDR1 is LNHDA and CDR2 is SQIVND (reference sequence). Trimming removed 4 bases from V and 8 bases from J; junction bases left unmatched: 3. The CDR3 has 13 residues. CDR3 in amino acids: CASSTDRGLGYTF. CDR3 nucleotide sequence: TGTGCCAGTAGTACGGACAGGGGGCTAGGCTACACCTTC.

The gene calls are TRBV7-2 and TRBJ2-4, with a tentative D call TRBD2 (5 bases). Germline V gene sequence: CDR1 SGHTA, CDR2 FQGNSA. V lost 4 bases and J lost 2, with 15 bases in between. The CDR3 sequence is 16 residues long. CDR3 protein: CASSWAEIATKNIQYF. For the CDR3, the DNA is TGTGCCAGCAGCTGGGCGGAAATAGCGACCAAAAACATTCAGTACTTC.

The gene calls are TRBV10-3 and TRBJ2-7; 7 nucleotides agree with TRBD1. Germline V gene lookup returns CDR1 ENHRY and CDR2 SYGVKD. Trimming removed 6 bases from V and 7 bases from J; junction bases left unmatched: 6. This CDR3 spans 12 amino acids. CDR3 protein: CAIRRTGGEQYF. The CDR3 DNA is TGTGCCATCAGGAGGACAGGAGGAGAGCAGTACTTC.

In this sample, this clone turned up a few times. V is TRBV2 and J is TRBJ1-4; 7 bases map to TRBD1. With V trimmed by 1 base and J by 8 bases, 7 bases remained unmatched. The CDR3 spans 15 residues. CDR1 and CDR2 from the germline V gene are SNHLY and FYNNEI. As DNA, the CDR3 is TGTGCCAGCAGTGAAGGACAGGGTCGAGGGGAAAAACTGTTTTTT. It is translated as CASSEGQGRGEKLFF. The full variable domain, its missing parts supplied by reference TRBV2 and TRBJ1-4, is EPEVTQTPSHQVTQMGQEVILRCVPISNHLYFYWYRQILGQKVEFLVSFYNNEISEKSEIFDDQFSVERPDGSNFTLKIRSTKLEDSAMYFCASSEGQGRGEKLFFGSGTQLSVL.

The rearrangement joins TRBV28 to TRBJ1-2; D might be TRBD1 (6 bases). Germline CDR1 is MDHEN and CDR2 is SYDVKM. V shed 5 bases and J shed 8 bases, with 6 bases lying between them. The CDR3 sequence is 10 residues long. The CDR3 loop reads CASSQGGYTF. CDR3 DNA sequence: TGTGCCAGCAGTCAGGGGGGCTACACCTTC.

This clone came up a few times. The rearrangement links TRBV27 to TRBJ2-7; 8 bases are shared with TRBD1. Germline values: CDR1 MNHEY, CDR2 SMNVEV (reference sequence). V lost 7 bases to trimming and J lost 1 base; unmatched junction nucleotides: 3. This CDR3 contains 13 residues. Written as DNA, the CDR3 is TGTGCCAGCACCCGGACAGGGTCCTACGAGCAGTACTTC. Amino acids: CASTRTGSYEQYF.

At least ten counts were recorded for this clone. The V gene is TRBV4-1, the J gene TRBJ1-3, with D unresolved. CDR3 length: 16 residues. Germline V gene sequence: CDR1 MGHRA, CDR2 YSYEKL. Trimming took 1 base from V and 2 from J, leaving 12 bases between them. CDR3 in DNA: TGCGCCAGCAGCCAAGGCCCCGGTAAGACTGGAAACACCATATATTTT. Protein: CASSQGPGKTGNTIYF.

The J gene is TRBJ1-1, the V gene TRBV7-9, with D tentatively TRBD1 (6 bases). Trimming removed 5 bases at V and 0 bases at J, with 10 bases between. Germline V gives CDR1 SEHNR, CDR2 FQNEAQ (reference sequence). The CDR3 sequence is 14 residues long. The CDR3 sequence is CASSIGTLNTEAFF. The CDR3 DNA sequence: TGTGCCAGCAGCATAGGGACATTGAACACTGAAGCTTTCTTT.

The CDR3 nucleotides read TGCAGCGTTCGTCTGACAGCCGAGGCTGAAGCTTTCTTT. It specifies CSVRLTAEAEAFF. V is TRBV29-1 and J is TRBJ1-1; D perhaps matches TRBD1 (5 bases). The V end was cut by 5 bases, the J end by 6 bases, with 16 bases between. Germline CDR1 reads SQVTM; CDR2 reads ANQGSEA. The CDR3 consists of 13 residues.

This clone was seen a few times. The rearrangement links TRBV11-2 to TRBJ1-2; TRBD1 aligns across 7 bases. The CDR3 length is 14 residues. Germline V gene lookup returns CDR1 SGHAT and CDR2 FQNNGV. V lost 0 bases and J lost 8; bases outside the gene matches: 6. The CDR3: CASSLDWTGGGYTF. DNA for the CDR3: TGTGCCAGCAGCTTAGATTGGACAGGCGGGGGCTACACCTTC.

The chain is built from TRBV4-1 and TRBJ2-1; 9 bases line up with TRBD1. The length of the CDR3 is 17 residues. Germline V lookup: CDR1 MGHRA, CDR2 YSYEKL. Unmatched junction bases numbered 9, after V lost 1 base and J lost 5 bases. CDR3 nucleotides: TGCGCCAGCAGCCAAGCCCCGGGACAGGGTCCCCACAATGAGCAGTTCTTC. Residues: CASSQAPGQGPHNEQFF.